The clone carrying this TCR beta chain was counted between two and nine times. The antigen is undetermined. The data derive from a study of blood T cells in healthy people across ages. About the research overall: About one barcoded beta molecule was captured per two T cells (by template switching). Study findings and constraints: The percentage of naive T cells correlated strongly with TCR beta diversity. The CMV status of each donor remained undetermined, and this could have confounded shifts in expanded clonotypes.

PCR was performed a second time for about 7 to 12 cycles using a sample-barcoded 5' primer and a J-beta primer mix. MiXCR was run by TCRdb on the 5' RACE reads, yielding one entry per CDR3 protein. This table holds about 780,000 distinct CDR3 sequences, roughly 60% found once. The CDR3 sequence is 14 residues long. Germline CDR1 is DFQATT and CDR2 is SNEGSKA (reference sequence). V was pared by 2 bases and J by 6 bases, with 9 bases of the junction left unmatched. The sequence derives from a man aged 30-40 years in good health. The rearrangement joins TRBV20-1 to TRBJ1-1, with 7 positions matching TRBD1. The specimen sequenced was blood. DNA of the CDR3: TGCAGTGCTAGAAAAAGGACAGGACCCTCTGAAGCTTTCTTT. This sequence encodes CSARKRTGPSEAFF.